Listed here is a single T cell receptor beta chain. Every patient experienced relapse after autologous stem cell transplantation, and brentuximab vedotin exposure varied. Magnetic negative selection, applied to thawed PBMCs, was used to isolate the CD8+ T cells. CDR1 and CDR2 (germline): MDHEN, SYDVKM. Trimming pared 6 bases from V and 8 bases from J, leaving 14 bases between. The CDR3 is made up of 13 amino acids. These data come from a study of PD-1 blockade in classical Hodgkin lymphoma. Repertoires were generated with immunoSEQ multiplex PCR, while TCRdb's copy carries only in-frame clones and drops some. The profile covers around 7,500 clones, with around 84% appearing a single time and roughly a fifth taken by the ten largest.

The sequence derives from a human donor with classical Hodgkin lymphoma. The material sequenced was CD8+ T cells from blood, taken at baseline. V gene TRBV28 combines with J gene TRBJ2-4; possibly TRBD1 or TRBD2 for D (5 bases each). In nucleotides, the CDR3 is TGTGCCAGCAGCCTGGGGGTCTGGGACATTCAGTACTTC. Its translation: CASSLGVWDIQYF.